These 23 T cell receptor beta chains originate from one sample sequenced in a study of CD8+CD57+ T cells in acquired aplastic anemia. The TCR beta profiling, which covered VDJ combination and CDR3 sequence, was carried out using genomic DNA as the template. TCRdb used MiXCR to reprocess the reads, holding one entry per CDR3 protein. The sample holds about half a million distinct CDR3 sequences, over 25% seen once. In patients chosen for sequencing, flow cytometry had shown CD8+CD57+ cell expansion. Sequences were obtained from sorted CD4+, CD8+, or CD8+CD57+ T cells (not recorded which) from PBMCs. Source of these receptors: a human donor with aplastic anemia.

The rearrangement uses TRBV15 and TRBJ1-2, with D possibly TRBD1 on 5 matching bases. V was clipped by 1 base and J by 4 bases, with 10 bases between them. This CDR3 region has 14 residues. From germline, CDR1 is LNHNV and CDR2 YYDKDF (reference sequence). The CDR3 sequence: CATSRGPGPYGYTF. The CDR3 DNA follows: TGTGCCACCAGCAGAGGTCCGGGACCCTATGGCTACACCTTC.

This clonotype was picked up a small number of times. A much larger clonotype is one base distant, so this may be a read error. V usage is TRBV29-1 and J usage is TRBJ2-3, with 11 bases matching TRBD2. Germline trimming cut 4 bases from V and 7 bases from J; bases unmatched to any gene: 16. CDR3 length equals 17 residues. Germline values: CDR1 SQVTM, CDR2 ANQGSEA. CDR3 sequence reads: CSVALFPSGRRGYTQYF. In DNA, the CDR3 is TGCAGCGTTGCCCTCTTCCCTAGCGGGAGGAGAGGATATACGCAGTATTTT.

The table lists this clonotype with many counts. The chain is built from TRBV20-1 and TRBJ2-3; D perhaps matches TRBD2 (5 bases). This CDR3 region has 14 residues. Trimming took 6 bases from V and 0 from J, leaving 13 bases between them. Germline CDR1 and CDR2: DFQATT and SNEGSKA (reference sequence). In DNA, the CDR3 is TGCAGTGCGTCTGCGGGTTGGAGCACAGATACGCAGTATTTT. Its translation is CSASAGWSTDTQYF.

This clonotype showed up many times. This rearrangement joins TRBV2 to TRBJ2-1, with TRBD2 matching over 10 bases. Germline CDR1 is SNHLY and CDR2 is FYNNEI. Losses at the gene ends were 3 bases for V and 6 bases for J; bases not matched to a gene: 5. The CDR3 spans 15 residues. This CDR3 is CASSDLAGAVNEQFF. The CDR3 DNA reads TGTGCCAGCAGTGATCTAGCGGGAGCGGTCAATGAGCAGTTCTTC.

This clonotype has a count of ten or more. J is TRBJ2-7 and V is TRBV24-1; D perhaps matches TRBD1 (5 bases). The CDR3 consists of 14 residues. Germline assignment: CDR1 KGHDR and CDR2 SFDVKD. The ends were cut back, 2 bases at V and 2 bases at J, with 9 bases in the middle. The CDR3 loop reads CATSDSAGPYEQYF. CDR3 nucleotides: TGTGCCACCAGTGATTCTGCAGGGCCCTACGAGCAGTACTTC.

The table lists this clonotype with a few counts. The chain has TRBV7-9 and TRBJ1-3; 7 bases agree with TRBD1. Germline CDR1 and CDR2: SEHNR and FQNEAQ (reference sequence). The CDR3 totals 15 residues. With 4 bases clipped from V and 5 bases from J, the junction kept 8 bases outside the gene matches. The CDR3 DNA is TGTGCCAGCAGCTCCCCGACAGGGTATAGAAACACCATATATTTT. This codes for CASSSPTGYRNTIYF.

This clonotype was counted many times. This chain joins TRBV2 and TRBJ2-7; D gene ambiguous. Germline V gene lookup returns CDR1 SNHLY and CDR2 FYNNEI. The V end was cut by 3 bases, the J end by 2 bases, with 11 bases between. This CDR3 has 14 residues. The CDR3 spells CASSENSPAYEQYF. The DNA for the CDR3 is TGTGCCAGCAGTGAGAATAGTCCCGCCTACGAGCAGTACTTC.

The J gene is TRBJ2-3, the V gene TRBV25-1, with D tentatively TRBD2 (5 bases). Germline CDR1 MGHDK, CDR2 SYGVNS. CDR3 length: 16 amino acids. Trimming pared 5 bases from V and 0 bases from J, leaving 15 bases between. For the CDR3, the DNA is TGTGCCAGCAGTCCGGAGTCGGGAACTAGCACAGATACGCAGTATTTT. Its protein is CASSPESGTSTDTQYF.

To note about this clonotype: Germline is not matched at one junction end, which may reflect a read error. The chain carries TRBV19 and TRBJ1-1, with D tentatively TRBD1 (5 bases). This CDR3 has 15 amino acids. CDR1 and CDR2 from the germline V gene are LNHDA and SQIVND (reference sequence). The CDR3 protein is CAGRRSGTETTEAFF. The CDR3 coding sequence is TGTGCCGGTAGGCGATCCGGGACGGAGACCACTGAAGCTTTCTTT.

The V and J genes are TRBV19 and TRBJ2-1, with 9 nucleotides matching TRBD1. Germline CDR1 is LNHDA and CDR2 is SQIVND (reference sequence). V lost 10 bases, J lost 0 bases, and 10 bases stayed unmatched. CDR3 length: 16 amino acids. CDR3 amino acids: CATKGQGSFSYNEQFF. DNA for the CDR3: TGTGCCACCAAAGGACAGGGGTCCTTCTCCTACAATGAGCAGTTCTTC.

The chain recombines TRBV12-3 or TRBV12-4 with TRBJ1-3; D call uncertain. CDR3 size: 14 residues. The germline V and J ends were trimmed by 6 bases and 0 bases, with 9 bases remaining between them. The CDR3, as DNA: TGTGCCAGCAGGGGCGCGAGCTCTGGAAACACCATATATTTT. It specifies CASRGASSGNTIYF.

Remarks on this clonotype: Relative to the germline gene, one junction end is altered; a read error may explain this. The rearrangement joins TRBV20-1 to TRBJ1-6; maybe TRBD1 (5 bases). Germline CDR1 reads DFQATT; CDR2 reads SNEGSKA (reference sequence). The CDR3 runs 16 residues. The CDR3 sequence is CSARAVRGSHNSPLHF. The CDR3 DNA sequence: TGCAGTGCTAGAGCGGTTAGGGGCTCCCATAATTCACCCCTCCACTTT.

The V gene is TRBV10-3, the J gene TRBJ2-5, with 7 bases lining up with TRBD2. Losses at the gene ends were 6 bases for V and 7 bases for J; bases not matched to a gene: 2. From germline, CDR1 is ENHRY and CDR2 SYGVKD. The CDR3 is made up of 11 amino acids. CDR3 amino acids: CAIRGGGTQYF. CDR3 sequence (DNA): TGTGCCATCAGGGGCGGGGGGACCCAGTACTTC.

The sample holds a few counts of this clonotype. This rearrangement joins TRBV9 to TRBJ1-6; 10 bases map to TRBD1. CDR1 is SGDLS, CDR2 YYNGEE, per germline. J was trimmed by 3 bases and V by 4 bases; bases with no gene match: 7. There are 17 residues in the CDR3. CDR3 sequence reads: CASSPRQGAGYNSPLHF. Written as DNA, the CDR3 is TGTGCCAGCAGCCCAAGACAGGGGGCGGGCTATAATTCACCCCTCCACTTT.

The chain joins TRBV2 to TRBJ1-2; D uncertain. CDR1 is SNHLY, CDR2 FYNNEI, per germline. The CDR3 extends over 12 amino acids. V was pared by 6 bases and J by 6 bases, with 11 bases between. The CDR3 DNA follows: TGTGCCAGCAGCGGTGAAGGGCATGGCTACACCTTC. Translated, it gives CASSGEGHGYTF.

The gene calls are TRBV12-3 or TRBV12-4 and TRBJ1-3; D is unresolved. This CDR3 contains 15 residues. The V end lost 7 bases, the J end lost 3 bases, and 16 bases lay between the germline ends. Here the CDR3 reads CASNLFGLGGNTIYF. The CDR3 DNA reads TGTGCCAGCAATCTTTTCGGGCTCGGTGGAAACACCATATATTTT.

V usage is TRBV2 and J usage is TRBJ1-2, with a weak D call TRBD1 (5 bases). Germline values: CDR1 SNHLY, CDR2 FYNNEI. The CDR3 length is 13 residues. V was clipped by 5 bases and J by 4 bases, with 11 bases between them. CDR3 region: CASSITDSYGYTF. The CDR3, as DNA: TGTGCCAGCAGTATAACCGACAGCTATGGCTACACCTTC.

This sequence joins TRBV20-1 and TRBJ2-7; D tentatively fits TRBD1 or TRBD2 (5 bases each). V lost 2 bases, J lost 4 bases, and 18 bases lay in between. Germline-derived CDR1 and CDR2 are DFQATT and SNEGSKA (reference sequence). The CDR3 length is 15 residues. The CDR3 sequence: CSARRLEAGKYEQYF. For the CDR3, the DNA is TGCAGTGCTAGAAGGTTGGAGGCAGGGAAATACGAGCAGTACTTC.

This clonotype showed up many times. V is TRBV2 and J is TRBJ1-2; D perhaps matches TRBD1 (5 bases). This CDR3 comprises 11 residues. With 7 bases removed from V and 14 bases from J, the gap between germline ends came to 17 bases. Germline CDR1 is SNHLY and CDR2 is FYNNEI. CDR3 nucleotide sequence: TGTGCCAGCACTCTAGGCGGGGGACGGACCTTC. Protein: CASTLGGGRTF.

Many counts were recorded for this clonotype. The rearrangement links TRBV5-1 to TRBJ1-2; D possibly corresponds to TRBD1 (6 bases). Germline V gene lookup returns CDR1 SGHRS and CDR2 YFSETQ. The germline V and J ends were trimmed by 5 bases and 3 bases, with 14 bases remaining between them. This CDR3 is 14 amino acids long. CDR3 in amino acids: CASSDRLGDYGYTF. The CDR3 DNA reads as TGCGCCAGCAGTGACAGGCTAGGTGACTATGGCTACACCTTC.

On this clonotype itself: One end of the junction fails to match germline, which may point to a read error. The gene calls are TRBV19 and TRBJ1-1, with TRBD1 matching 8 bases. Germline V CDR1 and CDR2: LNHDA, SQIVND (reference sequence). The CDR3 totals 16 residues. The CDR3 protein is CASSFFAGQGRTEAFF. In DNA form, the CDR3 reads TGCGCCAGCAGCTTCTTCGCTGGACAGGGTCGGACTGAAGCTTTCTTT.

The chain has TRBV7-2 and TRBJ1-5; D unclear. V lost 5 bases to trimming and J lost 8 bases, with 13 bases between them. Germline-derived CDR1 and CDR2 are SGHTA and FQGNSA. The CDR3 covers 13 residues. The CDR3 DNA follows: TGTGCCAGCAGCCTCTCCCAGCTTGAGCCCCAGCATTTT. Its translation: CASSLSQLEPQHF.

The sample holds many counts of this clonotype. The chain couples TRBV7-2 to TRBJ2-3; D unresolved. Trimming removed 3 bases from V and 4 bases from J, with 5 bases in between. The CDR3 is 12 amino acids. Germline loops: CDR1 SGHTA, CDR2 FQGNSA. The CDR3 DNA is TGTGCCAGCAGCTTGAAAGCAGATACGCAGTATTTT. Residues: CASSLKADTQYF.